This passage covers 31 T cell receptor beta chains from one sample sequenced in a study of neurological immune-mediated disorders. TCRdb redid the calling of the 5' RACE reads with MiXCR, one entry per CDR3 protein. The table includes about 120,000 distinct CDR3 sequences, more than 2.5% detected once. Sequencing input: PBMCs. The receptors shown here come from a woman in her 30s with multiple sclerosis.

This clonotype occurred many times. This chain links TRBV20-1 with TRBJ1-1; tentatively, D is TRBD1 (6 bases). Trimming left V 6 bases short and J 0 bases short, with 14 bases between. CDR3 length equals 14 residues. Per the germline V gene, CDR1 is DFQATT and CDR2 is SNEGSKA (reference sequence). CDR3 loop: CSAHRGALNTEAFF. The CDR3 nucleotides are TGCAGTGCCCACCGGGGGGCTCTGAACACTGAAGCTTTCTTT.

This clonotype was recorded many times. The CDR3 reads CSARDRGPAGYTF. The CDR3 nucleotides are TGCAGTGCTAGAGACAGGGGGCCGGCAGGCTACACCTTC. The gene calls are TRBV20-1 and TRBJ1-2; the match to TRBD1 covers 8 bases. The germline CDR1 and CDR2 sequences are DFQATT and SNEGSKA (reference sequence). V lost 0 bases, J lost 8 bases, and 5 bases stayed unmatched. CDR3 length: 13 amino acids.

This clonotype was seen at least ten times. The chain uses TRBV5-1 and TRBJ2-1; D is undetermined. V was cut by 2 bases and J by 0 bases, with 12 bases left in between. CDR1 and CDR2 from the germline V gene are SGHRS and YFSETQ. The CDR3 totals 16 residues. CDR3 protein: CASSLRVAGSYNEQFF. In nucleotides, the CDR3 is TGCGCCAGCAGCTTAAGAGTGGCAGGCTCCTACAATGAGCAGTTCTTC.

This clonotype was seen many times. This chain links TRBV7-8 with TRBJ2-2; TRBD2 matches at 9 bases. V trimming: 5 bases; J trimming: 6 bases; junction bases outside the gene matches: 7. Germline V gene data show CDR1 as SGHVS and CDR2 as FQNEAQ. The CDR3 contains 15 residues. The CDR3 region is CASSHSTSGAGELFF. The CDR3 bases are TGTGCCAGCAGCCACTCGACTAGCGGCGCCGGGGAGCTGTTTTTT. The full variable domain, in which reference TRBV7-8 and TRBJ2-2 provide the parts outside the CDR3, is GAGVSQSPRYKVAKRGQDVALRCDPISGHVSLFWYQQALGQGPEFLTYFQNEAQLDKSGLPSDRFFAERPEGSVSTLKIQRTQQEDSAVYLCASSHSTSGAGELFFGEGSRLTVL.

The sample holds a few counts of this clonotype. A clone one base away is much larger, so this may be a read error. As the CDR3 is not closed by the conserved phenylalanine or tryptophan, this likely results from a read error. This chain joins TRBV15 and TRBJ2-7; 11 bases fit TRBD1. J lost 6 bases, V lost 1 base, and 5 bases had no gene match. The CDR3 is 15 amino acids. CDR1 and CDR2 from the germline V gene are LNHNV and YYDKDF (reference sequence). The CDR3 nucleotides are TGTGCCACCAGCAGAGGAGGACAGGGGGCCTCCGAGCAGTACTGC. Residues: CATSRGGQGASEQYC.

This clonotype was found many times. The chain is built from TRBV29-1 and TRBJ2-5; possibly TRBD1 for D (5 bases). V was shortened by 4 bases and J by 5 bases, with 11 bases between the two germline ends. CDR3 length: 12 residues. Germline CDR1 is SQVTM and CDR2 is ANQGSEA. The CDR3 spells CSVGWGGETQYF. The CDR3 nucleotides read TGCAGCGTTGGTTGGGGCGGCGAGACCCAGTACTTC.

In this sample, this clonotype turned up many times. The chain employs TRBV20-1 and TRBJ1-6, with D unresolved. CDR3 length: 15 amino acids. Germline CDR1 reads DFQATT; CDR2 reads SNEGSKA (reference sequence). The CDR3 bases are TGCAGGGGCGCATGGGAGAGCTCCTATAATTCACCCCTCCACTTT. As protein: CRGAWESSYNSPLHF.

This clonotype has ten or more counts. The V gene is TRBV5-6, the J gene TRBJ2-5; D gene uncertain. V lost 2 bases and J lost 5, with 16 bases in between. This CDR3 spans 15 amino acids. Germline CDR1 is SGHDT and CDR2 is YYEEEE. The CDR3 sequence is CASSLESSRYETQYF. CDR3 coding DNA: TGTGCCAGCAGCTTAGAATCATCTAGATACGAGACCCAGTACTTC.

The V and J genes are TRBV6-5 and TRBJ1-1; D remains unclear. The V gene lost 2 bases and the J gene lost 1 base, with 8 bases spanning the gap. The CDR3 covers 14 residues. Looked up from germline, CDR1 is MNHEY and CDR2 is SVGAGI. CDR3 residues: CASSYIDANTEAFF. The CDR3 DNA follows: TGTGCCAGCAGTTACATCGACGCGAACACTGAAGCTTTCTTT.

This chain uses TRBV18 with TRBJ2-5, with 7 positions matching TRBD1. V lost 7 bases to trimming and J lost 0 bases; unmatched junction nucleotides: 2. The germline V gene encodes CDR1 KGHSH and CDR2 LQKENI. This CDR3 comprises 13 residues. The CDR3 DNA sequence: TGTGCCAGCTTGGGACAGAACCAAGAGACCCAGTACTTC. Encoded protein: CASLGQNQETQYF.

The sample holds many counts of this clonotype. This chain joins TRBV7-9 and TRBJ1-3; D gene uncertain. Trimming stripped 2 bases from V and 2 bases from J, with 10 bases between. Germline values: CDR1 SEHNR, CDR2 FQNEAQ (reference sequence). The CDR3 loop spans 15 amino acids. The DNA of the CDR3 is TGTGCCAGCAGCTTATCCACCCCGGCTGGAAACACCATATATTTT. This sequence encodes CASSLSTPAGNTIYF.

This clonotype was found many times. This chain connects TRBV5-1 to TRBJ1-5; no clear D gene. CDR1 is SGHRS and CDR2 is YFSETQ in the germline V gene. The CDR3 sequence is 13 residues long. V shed 0 bases and J shed 7 bases, with 8 bases lying between them. In DNA form, the CDR3 reads TGCGCCAGCAGCTTGGCGGGGTTACAGCCCCAGCATTTT. This codes for CASSLAGLQPQHF.

In this sample, this clonotype turned up many times. The chain couples TRBV12-3 or TRBV12-4 to TRBJ2-1, with a weak D call TRBD1 (5 bases). The CDR3 runs to 12 residues. V was shortened by 6 bases and J by 8 bases, with 11 bases between the two germline ends. The CDR3: CASSALGDEQFF. The CDR3 DNA follows: TGTGCCAGCAGCGCCCTAGGGGATGAGCAGTTCTTC.

Ten or more counts support this clonotype. The chain couples TRBV20-1 to TRBJ2-3, with 7 bases aligning to TRBD2. Germline V gene lookup returns CDR1 DFQATT and CDR2 SNEGSKA (reference sequence). V was clipped by 4 bases and J by 0 bases; unmatched bases: 7. CDR3 length: 15 residues. CDR3 bases: TGCAGTGCTATCGGTGGGAGGGCTAGCACAGATACGCAGTATTTT. This sequence encodes CSAIGGRASTDTQYF.

This clonotype has a count of ten or more. The rearrangement uses TRBV6-6 and TRBJ1-4, with D perhaps matching TRBD1 (5 bases). The CDR3 sequence is 16 residues long. V was pared by 2 bases and J by 4 bases, with 14 bases between. Germline V gene data show CDR1 as MNHNY and CDR2 as SVGAGI (reference sequence). The CDR3 is CASSYISGTLNEKLFF. CDR3 sequence (DNA): TGTGCCAGCAGTTACATCTCCGGGACCCTTAATGAAAAACTGTTTTTT.

Only one count was recorded for this clonotype. A read error may account for a junction end that differs from germline. The gene calls are TRBV7-2 and TRBJ1-5, with D perhaps TRBD1 (5 bases). There are 17 residues in the CDR3. CDR1 is SGHTA, CDR2 FQGNSA, per germline. CDR3 nucleotide sequence: TGTGCCAGCAGCTTAGGGGCCTTTGGGGGTGAGAATCAGACCCAGAATTTT. As protein: CASSLGAFGGENQTQNF. The full variable domain, rest sourced from reference TRBV7-2 and TRBJ1-5, is GAGVSQSPSNKVTEKGKDVELRCDPISGHTALYWYRQSLGQGLEFLIYFQGNSAPDKSGLPSDRFSAERTGGSVSTLTIQRTQQEDSAVYLCASSLGAFGGENQTQNFGDGTRLSIL.

This clonotype has at least ten counts. The CDR3 is CSAKTGTDTQYF. The CDR3 DNA follows: TGCAGTGCCAAGACAGGGACGGATACGCAGTATTTT. The chain carries TRBV20-1 and TRBJ2-3; TRBD1 matches 7 bases. The CDR3 extends over 12 amino acids. V shed 6 bases and J 6 bases; nucleotides not matched to a gene: 6. The germline V gene encodes CDR1 DFQATT and CDR2 SNEGSKA (reference sequence).

There are many counts of this clonotype. The J gene is TRBJ1-4, the V gene TRBV29-1; no firm D call. Germline V lookup: CDR1 SQVTM, CDR2 ANQGSEA. CDR3 length equals 11 residues. V gave up 3 bases and J gave up 10 bases, with 9 bases separating them. CDR3 sequence reads: CSVDEGGKLFF. The CDR3 DNA is TGCAGCGTTGATGAGGGAGGAAAACTGTTTTTT.

This clonotype occurred many times. This rearrangement joins TRBV6-6 to TRBJ2-2; D is unresolved. This CDR3 has 14 residues. Per the germline V gene, CDR1 is MNHNY and CDR2 is SVGAGI (reference sequence). Trimming took 6 bases from V and 1 from J, leaving 9 bases between them. The DNA of the CDR3 is TGTGCCAGCAGACGAGCTGGGAACACCGGGGAGCTGTTTTTT. This sequence encodes CASRRAGNTGELFF.

In its sample, this clonotype was seen many times. The J gene is TRBJ1-5, the V gene TRBV7-2; possibly TRBD1 for D (5 bases). The CDR3 has 16 residues. V lost 5 bases and J lost 6, with 20 bases in between. Germline V gene sequence: CDR1 SGHTA, CDR2 FQGNSA. The CDR3 DNA reads TGTGCCAGCAGCACAGGAGACAAGACGCCTCGTCAGCCCCAGCATTTT. Translation: CASSTGDKTPRQPQHF.

A word on this clonotype: A much larger clone differs from this one at a single base, so this may be a read error. The gene calls are TRBV10-2 and TRBJ2-2; possible D gene TRBD1, 5 bases. In germline, CDR1 is WSHSY, CDR2 SAAADI. The CDR3 contains 12 residues. CDR3 in amino acids: CDSTAGSGELFF. CDR3 bases: TGCGACAGCACCGCAGGGTCCGGGGAGCTGTTTTTT.

This clonotype was observed at least ten times. This chain joins TRBV6-1 and TRBJ1-6, with D maybe TRBD1 (6 bases). Germline-derived CDR1 and CDR2 are MNHNS and SASEGT. The CDR3 extends over 12 amino acids. V gave up 7 bases and J gave up 10 bases, with 11 bases separating them. The CDR3: CASTEGGSPLHF. The CDR3 coding sequence is TGTGCCAGCACCGAAGGGGGGTCACCCCTCCACTTT.

This clonotype was recorded at least ten times. The rearrangement uses TRBV29-1 and TRBJ1-1, with a tentative D call TRBD1 (5 bases). Per germline, CDR1 SQVTM and CDR2 ANQGSEA. The V end lost 4 bases, the J end lost 3 bases, and 18 bases lay between the germline ends. The CDR3 is 15 amino acids. This chain's CDR3 is CSVASPRGGDTEAFF. In nucleotides, the CDR3 is TGCAGCGTTGCGTCCCCCCGTGGAGGGGACACTGAAGCTTTCTTT.

This clonotype was seen many times. This sequence joins TRBV6-2 or TRBV6-3 and TRBJ2-5; 8 nucleotides agree with TRBD1. The CDR3 sequence is 16 residues long. CDR1 is MNHEY and CDR2 is SVGEGT in the germline V gene. Unmatched junction bases numbered 11, after V lost 3 bases and J lost 5 bases. The CDR3 nucleotides read TGTGCCAGCAGTTATTCCGTCGACAGGGGAGGTGAGACCCAGTACTTC. It is translated as CASSYSVDRGGETQYF.

This clonotype was seen ten or more times. The chain uses TRBV4-3 and TRBJ2-7; D not certain. This CDR3 is built from 14 residues. Germline loops: CDR1 LGHNA, CDR2 YSLEER. The ends were cut back, 4 bases at V and 3 bases at J, with 13 bases in the middle. CDR3 DNA sequence: TGCGCCAGCAGCCCAGCTTTACAGAACTACGAGCAGTACTTC. It codes for CASSPALQNYEQYF.

The gene calls are TRBV5-1 and TRBJ2-1; the D gene is possibly TRBD2 (6 bases). This CDR3 is built from 14 residues. V was pared by 1 base and J by 7 bases, with 12 bases between. Germline V gene data show CDR1 as SGHRS and CDR2 as YFSETQ. The CDR3 nucleotides are TGCGCCAGCAGCTTGCGGGAGTCAAGGAATGAGCAGTTCTTC. It is translated as CASSLRESRNEQFF.

This clonotype was found many times. V and J are TRBV20-1 and TRBJ2-1, with TRBD2 identical over 7 bases. Per germline, CDR1 DFQATT and CDR2 SNEGSKA (reference sequence). The CDR3 spans 11 residues. CDR3 nucleotides: TGCACCGCAGGGAGGGCCAATGAGCAGTTCTTC. This codes for CTAGRANEQFF.

This clonotype was seen ten or more times. Here the CDR3 DNA reads TGTGCCAGCAACCGGGACATGCCAGGAGAGCAGTACTTC. Translating it yields CASNRDMPGEQYF. This sequence joins TRBV7-9 and TRBJ2-7, with D perhaps TRBD1 (6 bases). Germline-derived CDR1 and CDR2 are SEHNR and FQNEAQ (reference sequence). The CDR3 covers 13 residues. Trimming removed 7 bases at V and 7 bases at J, with 17 bases between.

This clonotype was detected many times. This rearrangement joins TRBV6-1 to TRBJ1-1; D uncertain. Trimming cost V 2 bases and J 3 bases, with 10 bases left between them. The V gene's germline CDR1 is MNHNS and CDR2 SASEGT. The CDR3 contains 14 residues. CDR3 region: CASSERIADTEAFF. The CDR3 region has the DNA TGTGCCAGCAGTGAACGGATAGCGGACACTGAAGCTTTCTTT.

This clonotype was seen at least ten times. This sequence joins TRBV29-1 and TRBJ2-7; no reliable D call. This CDR3 contains 11 residues. The germline CDR1 and CDR2 sequences are SQVTM and ANQGSEA. Trimming shortened V by 1 base and J by 4 bases, and 5 bases separated the two germline ends. The CDR3 DNA sequence: TGCAGCGTTGAAGCAGATTACGAGCAGTACTTC. Translation: CSVEADYEQYF.

In its sample, this clonotype was seen many times. The chain uses TRBV20-1 and TRBJ2-3; 9 bases map to TRBD2. CDR1 and CDR2 (germline): DFQATT, SNEGSKA (reference sequence). After removal of 6 bases from V and 3 bases from J, the junction contained 16 bases not matched to a gene. This CDR3 contains 17 residues. CDR3: CSAHPRDPSGATDTQYF. The CDR3 DNA follows: TGCAGTGCGCACCCTCGGGACCCTAGCGGGGCTACAGATACGCAGTATTTT.